The clone carrying this T cell receptor (beta chain) showed up just a few times. The antigen is not known. The V end was cut by 4 bases, the J end by 7 bases, with 8 bases between. The germline CDR1 and CDR2 sequences are SGHVS and FNYEAQ. The CDR3 loop spans 13 amino acids. For TCR beta, libraries came from quantitative 5'-RACE with molecular barcodes. TCRdb reanalysed the 5' RACE reads using MiXCR and keeps one entry per CDR3 protein. The sample holds approximately 500,000 distinct CDR3 sequences, about 12% seen once. The data were obtained in a study of CD8 T cells in ankylosing spondylitis. Broader study findings: Significant enrichment of disease-linked clones was reported in matched ankylosing spondylitis synovial fluid. Blood from ankylosing spondylitis patients appeared to carry a characteristic roughly eight-variant TCR beta motif. Some motif variants were previously reported in reactive arthritis synovial fluid and blood.

The clonotype originates from a male donor with ankylosing spondylitis. The chain is built from TRBV7-6 and TRBJ1-6; D remains unclear. Sequenced sample: blood, either unsorted or a sorted T cell fraction (not recorded which). The CDR3 protein is CASSSQSNSPLHF. DNA for the CDR3: TGTGCCAGCAGCTCACAGTCCAATTCACCCCTCCACTTT.